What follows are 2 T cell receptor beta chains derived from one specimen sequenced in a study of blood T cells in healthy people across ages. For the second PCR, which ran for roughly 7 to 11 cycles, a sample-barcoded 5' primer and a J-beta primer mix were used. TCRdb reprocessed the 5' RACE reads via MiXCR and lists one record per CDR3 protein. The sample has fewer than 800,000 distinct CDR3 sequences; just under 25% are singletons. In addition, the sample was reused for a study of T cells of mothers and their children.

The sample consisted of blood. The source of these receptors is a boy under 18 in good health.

The chain's CDR3 is CASSLVGNRGTQYF. The CDR3 coding sequence is TGTGCCAGCAGCTTAGTTGGGAATCGGGGGACCCAGTACTTC. The V and J genes are TRBV9 and TRBJ2-5, with D possibly TRBD2 on 5 matching bases. Per germline, CDR1 SGDLS and CDR2 YYNGEE. CDR3 length equals 14 residues. Trimming took 4 bases from V and 7 from J, leaving 17 bases between them.

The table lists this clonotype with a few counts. The CDR3 protein is CASSQVLSGEKLFF. The CDR3 region has the DNA TGTGCCAGCAGCCAAGTCCTCTCCGGAGAAAAACTGTTTTTT. The genes are TRBV3-1 and TRBJ1-4; unclear D gene. The germline V gene has CDR1 LGHDT and CDR2 YNNKEL (reference sequence). CDR3 length: 14 amino acids. The germline V and J ends were trimmed by 1 base and 8 bases, with 11 bases remaining between them.